These 9 T cell receptor beta chains were sequenced from one sample in a study of T cells in Graves' hyperthyroidism and ophthalmopathy. Amplification of TCR beta CDR3 regions was performed using RNA transcripts as template. HTBI primers were employed in a first-round RT-PCR of the TCR CDR3. TCRdb processed the multiplex PCR reads anew with MiXCR; each CDR3 protein has one entry. The sample consists of approximately 590,000 distinct CDR3 sequences, approximately 44% of them appearing once. Sequencing was performed on peripheral blood or thyroid tissue (not recorded which). The receptors were sampled from a woman aged 18-29 years with Graves' hyperthyroidism.

This clonotype was detected only a few times. J is TRBJ1-2 and V is TRBV7-8; 10 nucleotides align to TRBD1. This CDR3 has 15 residues. Germline V gene data show CDR1 as SGHVS and CDR2 as FQNEAQ. The ends lost 5 bases at V and 4 bases at J; junction bases unmatched: 7. CDR3 nucleotide sequence: TGTGCCAGCAGCATCCGGGACAGGGGCCTCTATGGCTACACCTTC. It translates to CASSIRDRGLYGYTF.

With respect to this clonotype: Given a much more abundant clone one base away, this may be a read error. The chain recombines TRBV29-1 with TRBJ2-6; 7 nucleotides line up with TRBD1. The length of the CDR3 is 14 residues. The V segment lost 6 bases and the J segment 1 base; nucleotides outside the gene matches: 3. Germline V gene data show CDR1 as SQVTM and CDR2 as ANQGSEA. CDR3 amino acids: CSVRDSSGANVLTF. The CDR3 nucleotides read TGCAGCGTCCGGGACAGTTCTGGGGCCAACGTCCTGACTTTC.

This clonotype occurred a few times. V usage is TRBV2 and J usage is TRBJ1-2; 9 nucleotides match TRBD1. This CDR3 comprises 14 residues. The trim removed 5 bases at V and 4 bases at J, leaving 5 bases unmatched. Germline V gene data show CDR1 as SNHLY and CDR2 as FYNNEI. CDR3 sequence reads: CASSYTGGVYGYTF. The CDR3 region has the DNA TGTGCCAGCAGTTATACAGGGGGCGTCTATGGCTACACCTTC.

The chain uses TRBV24-1 and TRBJ1-2; D possibly corresponds to TRBD1 (5 bases). This CDR3 has 15 residues. Per germline, CDR1 KGHDR and CDR2 SFDVKD. The ends were cut back, 2 bases at V and 7 bases at J, with 16 bases in the middle. The CDR3 DNA sequence: TGTGCCACCAGTGATTCGACAGTGAGAAACGGTGGCTACACCTTC. The encoded protein is CATSDSTVRNGGYTF.

This clonotype occurred once. The rearrangement uses TRBV7-8 and TRBJ1-3; D not certain. The CDR3 runs 12 residues. Germline CDR1 and CDR2: SGHVS and FQNEAQ. CDR3 nucleotides: TGTGTAGGACGGAGGTCTGGAAACACCATATATTTT. Translation: CVGRRSGNTIYF.

The sample holds many counts of this clonotype. The chain employs TRBV29-1 and TRBJ2-5; D not resolved. Trimming removed 4 bases at V and 1 base at J, with 7 bases between. The CDR3 is 12 residues long. Germline V lookup: CDR1 SQVTM, CDR2 ANQGSEA. CDR3 sequence: CSVAHTQETQYF. CDR3 nucleotides: TGCAGCGTTGCACACACCCAAGAGACCCAGTACTTC.

The chain carries TRBV7-2 and TRBJ1-2, with D maybe TRBD1 (6 bases). Germline V gene data show CDR1 as SGHTA and CDR2 as FQGNSA. This CDR3 region has 18 residues. V lost 2 bases to trimming and J lost 6 bases, with 25 bases between them. The CDR3 bases are TGTGCCAGCAGCTTAACCTACCGGGACAACCATCTAAGGGATGGCTACACCTTC. Translated: CASSLTYRDNHLRDGYTF.

CDR3 DNA sequence: TGTGCCAGTAGTGCCCGAAACCTGGACAGGTTTTGGGAGACCCAGTACTTC. Its translation: CASSARNLDRFWETQYF. The chain employs TRBV19 and TRBJ2-5, with TRBD1 matching 7 bases. The CDR3 is made up of 17 amino acids. J lost 5 bases, V lost 5 bases, and 17 bases had no gene match. Germline V gene data show CDR1 as LNHDA and CDR2 as SQIVND (reference sequence).

The gene calls are TRBV29-1 and TRBJ1-1, with 7 positions matching TRBD1. Trimming cost V 5 bases and J 1 base; bases outside gene matches: 13. This CDR3 has 16 amino acids. Germline V gene data show CDR1 as SQVTM and CDR2 as ANQGSEA. CDR3 DNA: TGCAGCGTTCCTAGGACAGGTGGCGCCCGGAACACTGAAGCTTTCTTT. It is translated as CSVPRTGGARNTEAFF. The whole variable domain, filled in from reference TRBV29-1 and TRBJ1-1, reads SAVISQKPSRDICQRGTSLTIQCQVDSQVTMMFWYRQQPGQSLTLIATANQGSEATYESGFVIDKFPISRPNLTFSTLTVSNMSPEDSSIYLCSVPRTGGARNTEAFFGQGTRLTVV.